Listed below are T cell receptor beta chains from one sample, sequenced in a study of cytomegalovirus exposure and HLA in healthy donors. This table comes from immunoSEQ multiplex PCR, and its TCRdb copy is limited to in-frame clones, with some not included. The table lists roughly 45,000 clones, around 56% of them singletons. Specimen: PBMCs. The source is a man aged 55 to 70 in good health and CMV-seronegative. Both conserved end residues are part of each CDR3. The order of the fields is V gene, CDR3 length, clone size, D gene, J gene, CDR3 protein, CDR3 DNA. D genes are given only for firm matches. The size of a clone is reported for some rows only, either as once, few or many, or as a class for expanded clones.

TRBV27	11	medium-sized	.	TRBJ1-1	CASLGETEAFF	TGTGCCAGCCTCGGGGAGACTGAAGCTTTCTTT
TRBV27	14	.	TRBD2	TRBJ2-7	CASSFMLAGAEQYF	TGTGCCAGCAGTTTCATGCTAGCGGGAGCCGAGCAGTACTTC
TRBV5-1	13	few	TRBD1	TRBJ2-7	CASNRGSSYEQYF	TGCGCCAGCAACAGGGGCAGCTCCTACGAGCAGTACTTC
TRBV14	13	.	.	TRBJ1-1	CASSQLMEAEAFF	TGTGCCAGCAGCCAACTTATGGAGGCAGAAGCTTTCTTT
TRBV19	11	few	.	TRBJ1-4	CASSMSVKLFF	TGTGCCAGTAGTATGTCCGTAAAACTGTTTTTT
TRBV30	14	.	.	TRBJ2-5	CAWRPGGGGETQYF	TGTGCCTGGAGACCCGGGGGAGGGGGAGAGACCCAGTACTTC
TRBV6-1	13	.	TRBD1	TRBJ2-7	CASSHRGPDEQYF	TGTGCCAGCAGTCACAGGGGGCCCGACGAGCAGTACTTC
TRBV27	15	few	.	TRBJ2-5	CASSSNLGEGETQYF	TGTGCCAGCAGTTCCAACCTCGGGGAAGGTGAGACCCAGTACTTC
TRBV7-6	12	.	.	TRBJ2-7	CASSLGGAEQYF	TGTGCCAGCAGCTTAGGTGGGGCCGAGCAGTACTTC
TRBV6-4	16	.	.	TRBJ2-2	CASSYESRRNTGELFF	TGTGCCAGCAGCTACGAATCAAGGAGGAACACCGGGGAGCTGTTTTTT
TRBV5-1	14	once	.	TRBJ2-7	CASSLVSNSLEQYF	TGCGCCAGCAGCTTGGTTAGTAACTCCCTCGAGCAGTACTTC
TRBV18	16	.	.	TRBJ2-6	CASSPRGSSGANVLTF	TGTGCCAGCTCACCTAGGGGCAGCTCTGGGGCCAACGTCCTGACTTTC
TRBV6-6	15	few	TRBD1	TRBJ1-1	CASSRPGTANTEAFF	TGTGCCAGCAGCCGACCCGGGACAGCTAACACTGAAGCTTTCTTT
TRBV11-2	13	.	.	TRBJ2-7	CASSSPGVYEQYF	TGTGCCAGCAGCTCCCCCGGGGTTTACGAGCAGTACTTC
TRBV4-1	16	few	TRBD2	TRBJ2-7	CASSQETGTSYYEQYF	TGCGCCAGCAGCCAAGAGACGGGGACTAGCTACTACGAGCAGTACTTC
TRBV19	13	.	.	TRBJ1-5	CASSPGVSQPQHF	TGTGCCAGTAGCCCGGGGGTTAGTCAGCCCCAGCATTTT